Below, 30 T cell receptor beta chains from the same sample are listed, as sequenced in a study of T-cell memory formation after mild COVID-19. In TCRdb, the 5' RACE reads were re-called with MiXCR into one record per CDR3 protein. In the table there are hundreds of thousands of distinct CDR3 sequences, approximately 21% of which are singletons. Sequences were obtained from PBMCs or a T cell subset sorted from them (not recorded which). The receptor set was obtained from an adult woman who had mild COVID-19 (a few samples of this study predate the infection). Cell type and time point are not known.

This clonotype came up a few times. The chain has TRBV7-8 and TRBJ2-7; D not certain. CDR3 length: 13 residues. Per the germline V gene, CDR1 is SGHVS and CDR2 is FQNEAQ. V shed 5 bases and J shed 7 bases, with 15 bases lying between them. This CDR3 reads CASSPVGVREQYF. CDR3 DNA: TGTGCCAGCAGCCCAGTAGGCGTACGGGAGCAGTACTTC.

This clonotype showed up just a few times. This chain joins TRBV7-8 and TRBJ2-1; a possible D gene is TRBD1 (6 bases). V lost 3 bases and J lost 6, with 21 bases in between. The CDR3 runs to 17 residues. The germline CDR1 and CDR2 sequences are SGHVS and FQNEAQ. The CDR3 reads CASSLFSTGMPLNEQFF. DNA for the CDR3: TGTGCCAGCAGCTTGTTTTCCACAGGGATGCCTCTCAATGAGCAGTTCTTC.

This chain joins TRBV11-1 and TRBJ2-5; 7 nucleotides match TRBD2. This CDR3 region has 15 residues. V gave up 0 bases and J gave up 9 bases; unmatched junction bases: 10. The germline V gene has CDR1 SGHAT and CDR2 FQDESV (reference sequence). The CDR3 loop reads CASSLANRDYSPQYF. The CDR3 DNA reads as TGTGCCAGCAGCTTAGCAAACCGGGACTACAGCCCCCAGTACTTC.

J is TRBJ2-7 and V is TRBV9; tentative D call: TRBD2 (5 bases). The CDR3 loop spans 12 amino acids. V shed 0 bases and J shed 9 bases, with 10 bases lying between them. Germline CDR1 reads SGDLS; CDR2 reads YYNGEE. The CDR3 reads CASSVGGGLQYF. Written as DNA, the CDR3 is TGTGCCAGCAGCGTAGGAGGCGGGTTGCAGTACTTC.

The chain carries TRBV20-1 and TRBJ2-5; 7 positions agree with TRBD2. J was trimmed by 3 bases and V by 0 bases; bases with no gene match: 1. Germline assignment: CDR1 DFQATT and CDR2 SNEGSKA (reference sequence). This CDR3 has 13 amino acids. The chain's CDR3 is CSARDLAEETQYF. The CDR3, as DNA: TGCAGTGCTAGAGACCTAGCGGAAGAGACCCAGTACTTC.

The chain combines TRBV5-4 with TRBJ2-5; D is possibly TRBD1 (5 bases). Trimming shortened V by 3 bases and J by 2 bases, and 11 bases separated the two germline ends. Germline V CDR1 and CDR2: SGHNT, YYREEE (reference sequence). This CDR3 is 14 amino acids long. The CDR3 sequence is CASSWPDRQETQYF. The CDR3 region has the DNA TGTGCCAGCAGCTGGCCTGACAGACAAGAGACCCAGTACTTC.

This sequence joins TRBV7-8 and TRBJ2-6; 7 bases agree with TRBD1. The V gene's germline CDR1 is SGHVS and CDR2 FQNEAQ. With V trimmed by 7 bases and J by 4 bases, 10 bases remained unmatched. The CDR3 contains 16 residues. The CDR3 here is CASTLGGGPGANVLTF. CDR3 nucleotide sequence: TGTGCCAGCACCCTAGGGGGCGGCCCCGGGGCCAACGTCCTGACTTTC.

V gene TRBV5-1 combines with J gene TRBJ2-7; perhaps TRBD2 as D (6 bases). The CDR3 contains 14 residues. V was cut by 4 bases and J by 6 bases, with 17 bases left in between. Germline loops: CDR1 SGHRS, CDR2 YFSETQ. For the CDR3, the DNA is TGCGCCAGCAGCCCGATCCGGCGGGACCGCGAGCAGTACTTC. Its translation: CASSPIRRDREQYF. The entire variable domain, with the rest obtained from reference TRBV5-1 and TRBJ2-7, is as follows: KAGVTQTPRYLIKTRGQQVTLSCSPISGHRSVSWYQQTPGQGLQFLFEYFSETQRNKGNFPGRFSGRQFSNSRSEMNVSTLELGDSALYLCASSPIRRDREQYFGPGTRLTVT.

This clonotype was detected ten times or more. This chain links TRBV6-5 with TRBJ2-5, with D hard to call. Per the germline V gene, CDR1 is MNHEY and CDR2 is SVGAGI. The CDR3 has 13 amino acids. V lost 2 bases and J 4 bases, leaving 8 bases between the germline ends. Here the CDR3 reads CASSYGEPETQYF. CDR3 in DNA: TGTGCCAGCAGTTACGGCGAACCAGAGACCCAGTACTTC.

This clonotype turned up a few times. The chain employs TRBV7-3 and TRBJ2-6; D is undetermined. This CDR3 comprises 15 residues. V was clipped by 5 bases and J by 1 base, with 9 bases between them. The germline V gene encodes CDR1 SGHTA and CDR2 FQGTGA. Here the CDR3 reads CASSATRSGANVLTF. In nucleotides, the CDR3 is TGTGCCAGCAGCGCTACGCGATCTGGGGCCAACGTCCTGACTTTC.

The gene calls are TRBV21-1 and TRBJ1-2; the table names TRBD1, a call not compared with the DNA. TRBV21-1 is deemed a pseudogene. The CDR3 is made up of 15 amino acids. CDR3 sequence (DNA): TGTGCCAGCAGCAAATTGGTCAGGGGAGCACGTGGCTACACCTTC. Its translation is CASSKLVRGARGYTF.

This chain connects TRBV29-1 to TRBJ1-1, with 11 nucleotides matching TRBD1. V gave up 6 bases and J gave up 5 bases; unmatched junction bases: 5. The CDR3 length is 13 residues. CDR1 and CDR2 from the germline V gene are SQVTM and ANQGSEA. The CDR3 sequence: CSVAGQGETEAFF. As DNA, the CDR3 is TGCAGCGTCGCGGGACAGGGGGAGACTGAAGCTTTCTTT.

This clonotype was seen a few times. The chain links TRBV9 to TRBJ2-3; maybe TRBD2 (6 bases). Germline-derived CDR1 and CDR2 are SGDLS and YYNGEE. With 4 bases removed from V and 1 base from J, the gap between germline ends came to 16 bases. The CDR3 is 16 residues long. CDR3 loop: CASSLYSGTGTDTQYF. The CDR3 DNA follows: TGTGCCAGCAGCCTTTACTCCGGGACTGGCACAGATACGCAGTATTTT.

The CDR3 nucleotides are TGCAGTGCTAGAGATCTGTCTAGCGGGTCTATCACAGATACGCAGTATTTT. Amino acid sequence: CSARDLSSGSITDTQYF. The chain uses TRBV20-1 and TRBJ2-3, with TRBD2 matching 8 bases. The CDR3 runs to 17 residues. J lost 2 bases, V lost 0 bases, and 10 bases had no gene match. The germline V gene has CDR1 DFQATT and CDR2 SNEGSKA (reference sequence).

J is TRBJ2-7 and V is TRBV20-1; TRBD1 aligns across 11 bases. The CDR3 is made up of 13 amino acids. Germline V gene lookup returns CDR1 DFQATT and CDR2 SNEGSKA (reference sequence). V trimming: 6 bases; J trimming: 3 bases; junction bases outside the gene matches: 4. The CDR3 spells CSADRGLDYEQYF. The CDR3 bases are TGCAGTGCGGACAGGGGGCTTGACTACGAGCAGTACTTC.

This clonotype was seen a few times. The chain is built from TRBV24-1 and TRBJ2-5; 8 bases fit TRBD1. V was pared by 3 bases and J by 5 bases, with 10 bases of the junction left unmatched. Germline V gene sequence: CDR1 KGHDR, CDR2 SFDVKD. The CDR3 has 16 residues. CDR3 residues: CATSDTNQGASETQYF. In nucleotides, the CDR3 is TGTGCCACCAGTGATACGAACCAGGGGGCTAGCGAGACCCAGTACTTC.

A word on this clonotype: The junction and the germline gene differ at one end; a read error may be behind it. The gene calls are TRBV7-7 and TRBJ2-1; D remains ambiguous. Per the germline V gene, CDR1 is SSHAT and CDR2 is FNYEAQ (reference sequence). The CDR3 runs 14 residues. CDR3 loop: CASSLVCPYNEQFF. CDR3 sequence (DNA): TGTGCTAGCAGCTTAGTGTGCCCCTACAATGAGCAGTTCTTC. Supplemented by reference TRBV7-7 and TRBJ2-1, the full variable domain reads GAGVSQSPRYKVTKRGQDVTLRCDPISSHATLYWYQQALGQGPEFLTYFNYEAQPDKSGLPSDRFSAERPEGSISTLTIQRTEQRDSAMYRCASSLVCPYNEQFFGPGTRLTVL.

The genes are TRBV19 and TRBJ1-5; no definite D call. V gave up 7 bases and J gave up 5 bases, with 12 bases separating them. In germline, CDR1 is LNHDA, CDR2 SQIVND (reference sequence). The CDR3 runs to 13 residues. The CDR3 DNA is TGTGCCAGTAAGCGGCGGCGCGATCAGCCCCAGCATTTT. Translated: CASKRRRDQPQHF.

CDR3 DNA: TGTGCCAGCACCCCCGGGACAGGGGCGTATGGGGCCAACGTCCTGACTTTC. This encodes CASTPGTGAYGANVLTF. The chain joins TRBV5-5 to TRBJ2-6, with 10 bases matching TRBD1. Germline CDR1 and CDR2: SGHKS and YYEKEE (reference sequence). The trim removed 6 bases at V and 3 bases at J, leaving 9 bases unmatched. This CDR3 is built from 17 residues.

A few counts support this clonotype. The chain links TRBV28 to TRBJ2-7, with D unclear. Germline CDR1 and CDR2: MDHEN and SYDVKM. This CDR3 spans 12 amino acids. V was cut by 8 bases and J by 3 bases, with 11 bases left in between. The CDR3 is CASARELYEQYF. The CDR3 DNA reads as TGTGCCAGCGCAAGGGAACTCTACGAGCAGTACTTC.

This clonotype occurred a few times. The chain carries TRBV9 and TRBJ2-2; D possibly corresponds to TRBD2 (6 bases). CDR1 SGDLS and CDR2 YYNGEE come from the germline V gene. The CDR3 runs 17 residues. Trimming left V 0 bases short and J 6 bases short, with 18 bases between. The CDR3 is CASSVGATGVRSGELFF. The CDR3 DNA sequence: TGTGCCAGCAGCGTAGGAGCTACGGGGGTTAGATCCGGGGAGCTGTTTTTT.

Concerning this clonotype itself: The conserved phenylalanine or tryptophan is not found at the CDR3 terminus, so this likely reflects a read error. The chain is built from TRBV5-1 and TRBJ2-1; D remains unclear. There are 13 residues in the CDR3. V was clipped by 5 bases and J by 7 bases, with 13 bases between them. The germline gives CDR1 SGHRS, CDR2 YFSETQ. The DNA for the CDR3 is TGCGCCAGCAGGGAGCACCCTAGGAATGAGCAGTTCTTA. It encodes CASREHPRNEQFL.

This clonotype came up a few times. This sequence joins TRBV14 and TRBJ2-3; 7 nucleotides match TRBD1. V trimming: 1 base; J trimming: 3 bases; junction bases outside the gene matches: 10. This CDR3 region has 17 residues. Germline V gene lookup returns CDR1 SGHDN and CDR2 FVKESK. The CDR3 sequence: CASSQVAWTGLTDTQYF. The CDR3 DNA reads as TGTGCCAGCAGCCAAGTCGCATGGACAGGATTGACAGATACGCAGTATTTT.

The chain uses TRBV12-3 or TRBV12-4 and TRBJ2-1; D is unclear. This CDR3 is 11 amino acids long. Between the trimmed V and J ends, which lost 6 bases and 9 bases, there was a span of 9 bases. The CDR3 region is CASSTISEQFF. DNA of the CDR3: TGTGCCAGCAGCACCATAAGTGAGCAGTTCTTC.

This clonotype was detected a few times. The chain employs TRBV9 and TRBJ2-4; D is unresolved. The germline V gene encodes CDR1 SGDLS and CDR2 YYNGEE. V lost 2 bases and J 2 bases, leaving 11 bases between the germline ends. The CDR3 sequence is 15 residues long. The CDR3 region is CASSVGVESKNIQYF. The CDR3 DNA follows: TGTGCCAGCAGCGTTGGGGTCGAATCCAAAAACATTCAGTACTTC.

This clonotype has only a few counts. The chain combines TRBV2 with TRBJ1-4, with D hard to call. Looked up from germline, CDR1 is SNHLY and CDR2 is FYNNEI. CDR3 size: 16 residues. V lost 6 bases and J 7 bases, leaving 21 bases between the germline ends. CDR3 nucleotide sequence: TGTGCCAGCAGGGCTAGAGGAGTCCCGGGGAGTGAAAAACTGTTTTTT. Translating it yields CASRARGVPGSEKLFF. Combining the CDR3 with reference TRBV2 and TRBJ1-4 gives the whole variable domain EPEVTQTPSHQVTQMGQEVILRCVPISNHLYFYWYRQILGQKVEFLVSFYNNEISEKSEIFDDQFSVERPDGSNFTLKIRSTKLEDSAMYFCASRARGVPGSEKLFFGSGTQLSVL.

The CDR3 here is CASSPPSQGNEQFF. For the CDR3, the DNA is TGTGCCAGCAGTCCCCCTTCACAGGGCAATGAGCAGTTCTTC. The chain couples TRBV12-3 or TRBV12-4 to TRBJ2-1, with D possibly being TRBD1 (6 bases). Trimming pared 5 bases from V and 6 bases from J, leaving 14 bases between. The CDR3 contains 14 residues.

This rearrangement joins TRBV5-1 to TRBJ1-5; perhaps TRBD1 as D (6 bases). V was clipped by 0 bases and J by 3 bases, with 10 bases between them. The CDR3 loop spans 15 amino acids. Germline CDR1 is SGHRS and CDR2 is YFSETQ. CDR3: CASSLVAGDNQPQHF. As DNA, the CDR3 is TGCGCCAGCAGCTTGGTAGCAGGGGACAATCAGCCCCAGCATTTT.

The chain is built from TRBV6-2 or TRBV6-3 and TRBJ2-1; 11 bases are a match to TRBD2. V lost 5 bases, J lost 7 bases, and 16 bases stayed unmatched. Per germline, CDR1 MNHEY and CDR2 SVGEGT. The CDR3 is 18 residues long. The CDR3, as DNA: TGTGCCAGCAGTAAAAAGGGCTTACTAGCGGGAGTGTGGAATGAGCAGTTCTTC. Translating gives CASSKKGLLAGVWNEQFF.

This clonotype was seen a handful of times. The chain employs TRBV7-9 and TRBJ1-2; D is undetermined. Germline V gene sequence: CDR1 SEHNR, CDR2 FQNEAQ (reference sequence). Trimming stripped 4 bases from V and 6 bases from J, with 15 bases between. There are 14 residues in the CDR3. The CDR3 loop is CASSSPLGGHGYTF. The CDR3 coding sequence is TGTGCCAGCAGCTCCCCACTTGGAGGGCATGGCTACACCTTC. Together with reference TRBV7-9 and TRBJ1-2, the CDR3 gives the full variable domain: DTGVSQNPRHKITKRGQNVTFRCDPISEHNRLYWYRQTLGQGPEFLTYFQNEAQLEKSRLLSDRFSAERPKGSFSTLEIQRTEQGDSAMYLCASSSPLGGHGYTFGSGTRLTVV.